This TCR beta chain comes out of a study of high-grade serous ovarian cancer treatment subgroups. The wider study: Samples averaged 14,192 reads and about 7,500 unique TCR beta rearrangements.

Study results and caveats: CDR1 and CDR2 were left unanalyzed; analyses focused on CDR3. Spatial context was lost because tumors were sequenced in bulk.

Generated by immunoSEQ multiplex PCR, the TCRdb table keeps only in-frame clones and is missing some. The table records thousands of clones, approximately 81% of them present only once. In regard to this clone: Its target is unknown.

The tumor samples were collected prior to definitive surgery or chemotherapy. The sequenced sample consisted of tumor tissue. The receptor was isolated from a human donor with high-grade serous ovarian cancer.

This CDR3 is CSMDRDETQYF. The DNA for the CDR3 is TGCAGTATGGACAGGGACGAGACCCAGTACTTC. J is TRBJ2-5 and V is TRBV20-1; 8 nucleotides agree with TRBD1. The CDR3 totals 11 residues. Looked up from germline, CDR1 is DFQATT and CDR2 is SNEGSKA (reference sequence). V lost 8 bases, J lost 5 bases, and 4 bases stayed unmatched.